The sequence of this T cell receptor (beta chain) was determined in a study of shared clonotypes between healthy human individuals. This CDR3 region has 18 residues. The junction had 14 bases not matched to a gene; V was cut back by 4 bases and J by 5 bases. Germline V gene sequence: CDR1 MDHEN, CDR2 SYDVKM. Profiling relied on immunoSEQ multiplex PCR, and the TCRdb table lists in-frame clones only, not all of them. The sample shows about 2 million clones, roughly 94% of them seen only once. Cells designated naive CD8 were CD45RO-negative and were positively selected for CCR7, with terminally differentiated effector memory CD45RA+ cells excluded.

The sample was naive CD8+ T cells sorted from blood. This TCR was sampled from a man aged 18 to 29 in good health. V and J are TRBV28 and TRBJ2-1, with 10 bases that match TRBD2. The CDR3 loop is CASSSLIPPAGGDNEQFF. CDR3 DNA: TGTGCCAGCAGTTCGCTAATACCCCCAGCGGGGGGGGACAATGAGCAGTTCTTC.